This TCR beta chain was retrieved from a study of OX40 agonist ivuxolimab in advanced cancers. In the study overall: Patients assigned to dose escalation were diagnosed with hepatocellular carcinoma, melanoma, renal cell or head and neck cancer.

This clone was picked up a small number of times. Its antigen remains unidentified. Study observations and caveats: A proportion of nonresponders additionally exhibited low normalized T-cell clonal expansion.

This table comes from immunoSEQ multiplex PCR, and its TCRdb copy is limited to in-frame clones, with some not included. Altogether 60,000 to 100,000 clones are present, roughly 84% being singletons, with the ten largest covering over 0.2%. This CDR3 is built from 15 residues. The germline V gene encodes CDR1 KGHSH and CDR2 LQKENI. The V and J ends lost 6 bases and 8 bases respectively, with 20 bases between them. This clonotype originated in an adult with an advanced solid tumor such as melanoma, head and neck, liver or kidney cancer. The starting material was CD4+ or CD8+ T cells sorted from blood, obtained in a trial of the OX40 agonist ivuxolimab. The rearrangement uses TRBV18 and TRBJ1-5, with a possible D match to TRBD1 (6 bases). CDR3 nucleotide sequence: TGTGCCAGCTCCCTAAGGCAGGGGCGCACAGAGCCCCAGCATTTT. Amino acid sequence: CASSLRQGRTEPQHF.